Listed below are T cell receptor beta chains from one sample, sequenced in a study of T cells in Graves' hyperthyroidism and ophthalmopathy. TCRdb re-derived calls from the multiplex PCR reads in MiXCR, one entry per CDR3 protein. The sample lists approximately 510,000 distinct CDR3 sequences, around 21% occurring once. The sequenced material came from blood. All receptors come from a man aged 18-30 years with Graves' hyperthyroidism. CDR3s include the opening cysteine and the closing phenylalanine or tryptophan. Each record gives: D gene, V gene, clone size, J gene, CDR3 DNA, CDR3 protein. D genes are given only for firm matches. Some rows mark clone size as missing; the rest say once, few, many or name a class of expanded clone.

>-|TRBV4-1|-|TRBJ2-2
TGCGCCAGCAGCCCTCTTCTTGGAGCGAACACCGGGGAGCTGTTTTTT
CASSPLLGANTGELFF
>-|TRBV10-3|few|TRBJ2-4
TGTGCCATCAGTGAGTCGACCGTAGCCAAAAACATTCAGTACTTC
CAISESTVAKNIQYF
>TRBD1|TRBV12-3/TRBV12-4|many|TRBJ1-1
TGTGCCAGCAGTTTCGGACAGGGCTGGACTGAAGCTTTCTTT
CASSFGQGWTEAFF
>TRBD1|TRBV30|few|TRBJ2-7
TGTGCCTGGAGGCAACAGGGGGCCGGCTACGAGCAGTACTTC
CAWRQQGAGYEQYF
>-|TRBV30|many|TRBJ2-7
TGTGCCTGGAGTGTAGGGGGTCCCTACGAGCAGTACTTC
CAWSVGGPYEQYF
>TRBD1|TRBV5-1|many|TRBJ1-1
TGCGCCAGCAGCATCCGGGACAGGGGAGCTTTCTTT
CASSIRDRGAFF
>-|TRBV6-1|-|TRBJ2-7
TGTGCCAGCAAGGAACGGGACAACAATTACTACGAGCAGTACTTC
CASKERDNNYYEQYF
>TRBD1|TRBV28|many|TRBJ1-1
TGTGCCAGCGAGCCAGGGGGCACTGAAGCTTTCTTT
CASEPGGTEAFF
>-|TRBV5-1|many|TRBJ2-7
TGCGCCAGCAGCTTGGCAGAGACCGAGCAGTACTTC
CASSLAETEQYF
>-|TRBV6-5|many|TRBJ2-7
TGTGCCAGCAGTTACTCGGGACGGGGCTACGAGCAGTACTTC
CASSYSGRGYEQYF
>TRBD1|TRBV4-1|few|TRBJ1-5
TGCGCCAGCAGCCAAGACCCGGGACAGAGGGCCAATCAGCCCCAGCATTTT
CASSQDPGQRANQPQHF
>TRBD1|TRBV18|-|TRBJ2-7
TGTGCCAGCTCACCGCAGGGGGCGAGCTCCTACGAGCAGTACTTC
CASSPQGASSYEQYF
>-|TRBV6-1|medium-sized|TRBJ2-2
TGTGCCAGCAGTGAAGCAGGGGACATCCGGGAGCTGTTTTTT
CASSEAGDIRELFF
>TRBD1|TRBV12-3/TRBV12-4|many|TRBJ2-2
TGTGCCAGCAGTCTTGGACAGGCGGCCACCGGGGAGCTGTTTTTT
CASSLGQAATGELFF